A single sample is the source of the 26 T cell receptor beta chains below, sequenced in a study of blood T cell repertoires in COVID-19. Generated by immunoSEQ multiplex PCR, the TCRdb table keeps only in-frame clones and is missing some. The top ten hold over 4% of the sample, which has about 330,000 clones, approximately 87% seen once. The sample consisted of PBMCs or T cells enriched from blood (not recorded which). Receptors were obtained from a woman aged 25 to 39 who had recovered from COVID-19.

The rearrangement joins TRBV19 to TRBJ1-5; D perhaps matches TRBD1 (6 bases). Germline CDR1 LNHDA, CDR2 SQIVND (reference sequence). The CDR3 spans 13 residues. The germline V and J ends were trimmed by 4 bases and 11 bases, with 15 bases remaining between them. The CDR3 nucleotides read TGTGCCAGTAGTAGGCAGGGGACCGTGGCCCAGCATTTT. The encoded protein is CASSRQGTVAQHF.

The chain is built from TRBV3-1 (or the pseudogene TRBV3-2) and TRBJ2-4; 12 positions agree with TRBD2. Per the germline V gene, CDR1 is LGHDT and CDR2 is YNNKEL (reference sequence). The CDR3 is 15 residues long. Germline trimming cut 7 bases from V and 6 bases from J; bases unmatched to any gene: 7. Written as DNA, the CDR3 is TGTGCCAGCACCCCTAGCGGGGGGGCTGGAAACATTCAGTACTTC. Translating it yields CASTPSGGAGNIQYF.

This chain links TRBV5-5 with TRBJ2-7, with D perhaps TRBD1 (6 bases). Germline CDR1 SGHKS, CDR2 YYEKEE (reference sequence). The CDR3 extends over 14 amino acids. V was pared by 2 bases and J by 0 bases, with 9 bases between. The CDR3 spells CASSFVRGSYEQYF. DNA for the CDR3: TGTGCCAGCAGCTTCGTCAGGGGCTCCTACGAGCAGTACTTC. Filled out from reference TRBV5-5 and TRBJ2-7, the complete variable domain reads DAGVTQSPTHLIKTRGQQVTLRCSPISGHKSVSWYQQVLGQGPQFIFQYYEKEERGRGNFPDRFSARQFPNYSSELNVNALLLGDSALYLCASSFVRGSYEQYFGPGTRLTVT.

The V call is TRBV7-9, the J call TRBJ1-2, with D tentatively TRBD1 (6 bases). CDR3 length: 16 residues. Germline V gene data show CDR1 as SEHNR and CDR2 as FQNEAQ (reference sequence). Trimming removed 5 bases from V and 6 bases from J, with 22 bases in between. CDR3 residues: CASSVQFRGAKNGYTF. The CDR3, as DNA: TGTGCCAGCAGCGTCCAATTTCGGGGGGCGAAGAATGGCTACACCTTC.

The rearrangement uses TRBV4-1 and TRBJ2-7, with 8 bases aligning to TRBD2. CDR3 length: 14 amino acids. Trimming removed 4 bases from V and 5 bases from J; junction bases left unmatched: 7. Germline loops: CDR1 MGHRA, CDR2 YSYEKL. CDR3 protein: CASSPEGRGDEQYF. CDR3 sequence (DNA): TGCGCCAGCAGCCCAGAAGGGCGGGGGGACGAGCAGTACTTC.

The chain couples TRBV6-1 to TRBJ2-1, with D hard to call. This CDR3 contains 17 residues. Per germline, CDR1 MNHNS and CDR2 SASEGT. Trimming removed 0 bases at V and 0 bases at J, with 12 bases between. DNA of the CDR3: TGTGCCAGCAGTGAAGCATTGACACAGATCTCCTACAATGAGCAGTTCTTC. Translation: CASSEALTQISYNEQFF.

V and J are TRBV9 and TRBJ2-2, with D hard to call. CDR1 and CDR2 from the germline V gene are SGDLS and YYNGEE. V lost 0 bases, J lost 0 bases, and 6 bases lay in between. CDR3 length equals 15 residues. CDR3 DNA: TGTGCCAGCAGCGTAGCTCCCCCGAACACCGGGGAGCTGTTTTTT. This codes for CASSVAPPNTGELFF.

The genes are TRBV6-4 and TRBJ2-3; a possible D gene is TRBD2 (7 bases). V shed 2 bases and J shed 3 bases, with 15 bases lying between them. The germline CDR1 and CDR2 sequences are MRHNA and SNTAGT. CDR3 length equals 16 residues. In DNA, the CDR3 is TGTGCCAGCAGTGACCTATGGGGGGGGGCGACAGATACGCAGTATTTT. Residues: CASSDLWGGATDTQYF.

The chain employs TRBV10-3 and TRBJ1-5, with D possibly being TRBD1 (6 bases). Trimming stripped 7 bases from V and 0 bases from J, with 16 bases between. Germline CDR1 and CDR2: ENHRY and SYGVKD. The CDR3 is 16 residues long. The CDR3 coding sequence is TGTGCCATCAACCCCGGGGGGGCCTATAGCAATCAGCCCCAGCATTTT. Encoded protein: CAINPGGAYSNQPQHF.

The gene calls are TRBV11-2 and TRBJ2-1; 7 nucleotides match TRBD2. Germline V gene data show CDR1 as SGHAT and CDR2 as FQNNGV. The CDR3 loop spans 15 amino acids. The junction had 6 bases not matched to a gene; V was cut back by 6 bases and J by 1 base. The DNA for the CDR3 is TGTGCCAGCAGAGGGGAGGGCTTTTCCTACAATGAGCAGTTCTTC. Encoded protein: CASRGEGFSYNEQFF. Full variable domain (outside the CDR3, taken from reference TRBV11-2 and TRBJ2-1): EAGVAQSPRYKIIEKRQSVAFWCNPISGHATLYWYQQILGQGPKLLIQFQNNGVVDDSQLPKDRFSAERLKGVDSTLKIQPAKLEDSAVYLCASRGEGFSYNEQFFGPGTRLTVL.

The genes are TRBV27 and TRBJ2-7, with D perhaps matching TRBD1 (6 bases). The CDR3 has 13 residues. Deletions cut 3 bases from V and 3 bases from J, with 9 bases between. Per the germline V gene, CDR1 is MNHEY and CDR2 is SMNVEV (reference sequence). The CDR3 here is CASSFGQNYEQYF. Written as DNA, the CDR3 is TGTGCCAGCAGTTTCGGACAGAACTACGAGCAGTACTTC.

The chain combines TRBV4-3 with TRBJ1-5; D is possibly TRBD1 (6 bases). The CDR3 extends over 15 amino acids. V was clipped by 4 bases and J by 1 base, with 11 bases between them. CDR1 is LGHNA, CDR2 YSLEER, per germline. The DNA for the CDR3 is TGCGCCAGCAGCCCTTACAGGGCCAGCAATCAGCCCCAGCATTTT. Translation: CASSPYRASNQPQHF.

This clone showed up just once. The gene calls are TRBV30 and TRBJ1-1, with a tentative D call TRBD1 (5 bases). V lost 0 bases, J lost 5 bases, and 10 bases lay in between. CDR1 is GTSNPN and CDR2 is SVGIG in the germline V gene (reference sequence). This CDR3 has 13 amino acids. CDR3 DNA sequence: TGTGCCTGGAGTGTCCAGGGATGGACTGAAGCTTTCTTT. Translating it yields CAWSVQGWTEAFF.

V gene TRBV19 combines with J gene TRBJ2-5; maybe TRBD2 (5 bases). CDR3 length: 14 residues. Trimming shortened V by 2 bases and J by 1 base, and 8 bases separated the two germline ends. Germline values: CDR1 LNHDA, CDR2 SQIVND (reference sequence). The CDR3 is CASSIWAGQETQYF. CDR3 nucleotide sequence: TGTGCCAGTAGTATATGGGCGGGCCAAGAGACCCAGTACTTC.

The V call is TRBV24-1, the J call TRBJ2-5; unclear D gene. Trimming pared 4 bases from V and 5 bases from J, leaving 10 bases between. CDR3 size: 13 residues. CDR1 is KGHDR, CDR2 SFDVKD, per germline. This CDR3 is CATSDSRLETQYF. DNA of the CDR3: TGTGCCACCAGTGACTCTAGGTTGGAGACCCAGTACTTC.

V gene TRBV6-2 or TRBV6-3 combines with J gene TRBJ2-7, with D possibly being TRBD1 (6 bases). CDR1 MNHEY and CDR2 SVGEGT come from the germline V gene. V lost 5 bases and J 6 bases, leaving 11 bases between the germline ends. This CDR3 is 12 amino acids long. The CDR3 DNA sequence: TGTGCCAGCAGTCACCGGGACACCGAGCAGTACTTC. The encoded protein is CASSHRDTEQYF.

The rearrangement uses TRBV5-1 and TRBJ1-1, with D hard to call. The CDR3 is 15 amino acids. CDR1 SGHRS and CDR2 YFSETQ come from the germline V gene. V dropped 0 bases and J dropped 0 bases, with 9 bases sitting between them. CDR3 nucleotide sequence: TGCGCCAGCAGCTTGGATACGGGAATGAACACTGAAGCTTTCTTT. Its protein product is CASSLDTGMNTEAFF.

The chain couples TRBV3-1 (or the pseudogene TRBV3-2) to TRBJ1-4; perhaps TRBD1 as D (6 bases). The germline CDR1 and CDR2 sequences are LGHDT and YNNKEL (reference sequence). V shed 6 bases and J shed 0 bases, with 20 bases lying between them. This CDR3 region has 18 residues. The CDR3 here is CASRPDGGASATNEKLFF. The CDR3 DNA reads as TGTGCCAGCAGGCCGGACGGGGGGGCCTCCGCAACTAATGAAAAACTGTTTTTT.

Here the CDR3 DNA reads TGTGCCAGCACCTTCGGAGGGACAGGGGGGACCTACGAGCAGTACTTC. Translation gives CASTFGGTGGTYEQYF. V is TRBV28 and J is TRBJ2-7; 11 bases line up with TRBD1. The CDR3 loop spans 16 amino acids. Germline CDR1 reads MDHEN; CDR2 reads SYDVKM. The trim removed 7 bases at V and 2 bases at J, leaving 10 bases unmatched.

V is TRBV29-1 and J is TRBJ2-7; 10 nucleotides match TRBD1. Losses at the gene ends were 7 bases for V and 2 bases for J; bases not matched to a gene: 8. Germline V gene lookup returns CDR1 SQVTM and CDR2 ANQGSEA. CDR3 length: 14 residues. Here the CDR3 reads CSGLIGTGAYEQYF. The DNA of the CDR3 is TGCAGCGGCCTGATAGGGACAGGGGCCTACGAGCAGTACTTC.

The rearrangement links TRBV5-4 to TRBJ1-4; 7 positions agree with TRBD1. The CDR3 runs to 15 residues. The junction had 11 bases not matched to a gene; V was cut back by 4 bases and J by 8 bases. CDR1 SGHNT and CDR2 YYREEE come from the germline V gene (reference sequence). The CDR3 protein is CASSETGYGEEKLFF. The DNA for the CDR3 is TGTGCCAGCAGCGAGACAGGGTATGGAGAGGAAAAACTGTTTTTT.

The gene calls are TRBV11-3 and TRBJ2-3; tentative D call: TRBD1 (5 bases). There are 17 residues in the CDR3. Germline V gene data show CDR1 as SGHNT and CDR2 as YENEEA. V lost 2 bases and J 8 bases, leaving 23 bases between the germline ends. CDR3 sequence reads: CASSLTRWGQGESTQYF. The CDR3 bases are TGTGCCAGCAGCTTAACGCGGTGGGGTCAGGGTGAAAGTACGCAGTATTTT.

The rearrangement links TRBV7-2 to TRBJ1-4, with D maybe TRBD1 (6 bases). V gave up 8 bases and J gave up 3 bases, with 10 bases separating them. The CDR3 is 13 amino acids. Germline assignment: CDR1 SGHTA and CDR2 FQGNSA. The CDR3 DNA reads as TGTGCCAGCGGGGGCGGACCTAATGAAAAACTGTTTTTT. It is translated as CASGGGPNEKLFF.

The rearrangement uses TRBV4-1 and TRBJ1-6; weak D call: TRBD1 (6 bases). Germline V gene sequence: CDR1 MGHRA, CDR2 YSYEKL. This CDR3 has 13 residues. Trimming stripped 3 bases from V and 11 bases from J, with 11 bases between. The CDR3 nucleotides read TGCGCCAGCAGCCAGTCAGGGGTAACACCCCTCCACTTT. Its translation: CASSQSGVTPLHF.

The chain has TRBV28 and TRBJ2-7; D is unresolved. Germline V gene data show CDR1 as MDHEN and CDR2 as SYDVKM. The CDR3 contains 12 residues. Trimming left V 6 bases short and J 0 bases short, with 6 bases between. The CDR3 loop reads CASSQASYEQYF. DNA of the CDR3: TGTGCCAGCAGCCAGGCCTCCTACGAGCAGTACTTC.

This chain links TRBV5-1 with TRBJ2-7; 7 bases match TRBD1. The CDR3 has 14 amino acids. Trimming at V came to 0 bases and at J to 2 bases, leaving 2 bases not matched to a gene. CDR1 is SGHRS, CDR2 YFSETQ, per germline. For the CDR3, the DNA is TGCGCCAGCAGCTTGGACAGGGGAGCCTACGAGCAGTACTTC. As protein: CASSLDRGAYEQYF.